This TCR beta chain emerged from a study of regulatory T cells in long-lasting Graves disease. Indicated time point: newly diagnosed GD, antithyroid drugs for less than 3 months. Generation of the TCR library employed RNA extracted from PBMCs. This clonotype was counted ten times or more. There are 11 residues in the CDR3. Germline V gives CDR1 LNHNV, CDR2 YYDKDF (reference sequence). V shed 3 bases and J shed 4 bases, with 3 bases lying between them. Construction of the TCR beta libraries employed iRepertoire HTBI primers in conjunction with Arm-PCR of CDR3 regions. TCRdb re-analysed the multiplex PCR reads in MiXCR, keeping a single row per CDR3 protein. The table includes 250,000 or so distinct CDR3 sequences, just over 20% detected once.

The clonotype comes from a female donor with Graves disease. J is TRBJ2-5 and V is TRBV15; no firm D call. The sequenced sample was peripheral blood mononuclear cells (PBMCs), obtained at new diagnosis, from a patient treated with antithyroid drugs. CDR3 region: CATSRGETQYF. Written as DNA, the CDR3 is TGTGCCACCAGCAGGGGAGAGACCCAGTACTTC.